The present entry profiles one T cell receptor (beta chain) with its context. This clonotype was counted at least ten times. Its cognate antigen has yet to be identified. No much larger clonotype is one base removed from it; base qualities were not supplied. This sample is drawn from a study of Graves' ophthalmopathy and Graves' hyperthyroidism (dated by TCRdb to the late 2010s). About the study as a whole: Peripheral blood was collected at initial diagnosis, prior to any treatment. An independent validation cohort was composed of some 18 hyperthyroidism patients and 17 patients who later progressed from hyperthyroidism to ophthalmopathy. In total, approximately 130 blood samples were TCR-sequenced: around 42 ophthalmopathy, roughly 77 hyperthyroidism and around 17 hyperthyroidism-to-ophthalmopathy patients. In roughly 6 hyperthyroidism patients, the T-cell repertoires found in thyroid tissue were compared with those found in blood. Once sampling was done, hyperthyroidism patients were given methimazole at a starting dose of 30 mg daily, while ophthalmopathy patients were given high-dose intravenous methylprednisolone. To tell Graves' ophthalmopathy apart from Graves' hyperthyroidism, and to predict which patients would progress to ophthalmopathy, the study relied on TCR beta repertoire signatures. A discovery set of about a hundred patients (roughly 43 ophthalmopathy, 55 to 60 stable hyperthyroidism) was enrolled to explore V-J signatures distinguishing ophthalmopathy from hyperthyroidism. The paper's findings and limits, for the study overall: Among expanded thyroid clonotypes with frequency above 0.001, most also showed up in blood, which suggests that blood repertoires may reflect the thyroid immune response. In validation, the model predicted ophthalmopathy progression with nearly 71% sensitivity and approximately 72% specificity; more than ten predicted patients were CT-confirmed with GO in a median of about 6.1 months. In cross-validation, the 13-signature model distinguished ophthalmopathy from stable hyperthyroidism with just over 85% sensitivity and 81.08% specificity, and in the test set the corresponding values were approximately 79% and 70%. Sample size was not predetermined statistically, and investigators were not blinded to group allocation.

Spanning cysteine to phenylalanine, the CDR3 consists of 13 amino acids. CDR3 DNA is the only sequence kept; it has 39 bases, read in frame from the first base. V trim: 6 bases; J trim: 3 bases; unmatched bases: 5. The germline V gene yields MNHNS for CDR1 and SASEGT for CDR2. TCR beta CDR3 regions were amplified from RNA transcripts for repertoire sequencing. The first round was an RT-PCR using HTBI primers with the Qiagen OneStep RT-PCR kit, and this first round was followed by a second-round multiplex PCR, then size selection and purification. Libraries were sequenced paired-end with 100 bp reads on an Illumina HiSeq2000. Per the original workflow: SOAPnuke was used for read processing, and reads with adapters, uncalled bases, a mean Phred below 15, or no exact constant-primer or identifier match were discarded. High-quality paired reads were merged with COPE v1.2.5. Unique nucleotide sequences were defined as clonotypes and aligned to IMGT TRB V, D and J references using MiTCR v1.1. The analysis was limited to V-J combinations with a frequency above 0.0001, which together covered over 98% of repertoires. A TCR clonal expansion and chaos score per V-J combination was defined as the ratio of F50 clonal expansion to chaos observed in the TCRdist matrix. Welch's t-statistics and random forest were used to reduce features to about a dozen V-J combinations, which were fed into a naive Bayes classifier. Thyroid-blood repertoire similarity was quantified with the Morisita-Horn index. TCRdb reprocessed the public reads (quality trimming at Q25 with fastp, clone calling with MiXCR) and kept in-frame beta chains. For every CDR3 protein sequence, its rows merge into one entry that carries the most common genes and DNA. The V and J calls, along with clone size, are taken from TCRdb and not from the paper's own processing. This sample lists under 350,000 distinct CDR3 sequences; 17% were detected once. In total, the top ten clones hold roughly 12% of the sample.

Ophthalmopathy patients were characterized by moderately to severely active disease, a Clinical Activity Score of at least 3, a NOSPECS grade of at least 4, and a disease duration under 3 months. Patients with other autoimmune diseases, uncontrolled infections, pregnancy or lactation were excluded. Clinical symptoms, serum thyroxine, TRAb, thyroid ultrasound and orbital computed tomography formed the basis of the diagnosis. PBMCs were isolated from roughly 10 ml of fresh peripheral blood by Ficoll-Paque density gradient centrifugation. Total RNA was extracted using Trizol reagent, and RNA quality was checked on an Agilent 2100 Bioanalyzer.

Specimen: peripheral blood. This receptor was taken from an adult man with Graves' ophthalmopathy. Recombination joined TRBV6-1 with TRBJ2-7; 7 nucleotides in the junction match TRBD1. The CDR3 reads as follows: CASSETGDYEQYF. The nucleotide sequence is given as TGTGCCAGCAGCGAAACAGGGGACTACGAGCAGTACTTC.